Presented here are 15 T cell receptor beta chains from one specimen sequenced in a study of CD8 T cells in Susac syndrome. It was with random hexamers that roughly 0.5 to 1 ug RNA was reverse transcribed. In TCRdb, the immunoSEQ multiplex PCR reads were re-called with MiXCR into one record per CDR3 protein. The sample lists about 300,000 distinct CDR3 sequences, 75% to 85% occurring once. Sequencing input: CD8+ T cells from PBMCs. Receptors originate from a human donor with multiple sclerosis.

This chain connects TRBV19 to TRBJ2-1; 13 bases are shared with TRBD2. The CDR3 totals 17 residues. Trimming at V came to 1 base and at J to 2 bases, leaving 2 bases not matched to a gene. Germline V lookup: CDR1 LNHDA, CDR2 SQIVND (reference sequence). The CDR3 protein is CASSIAGLAGPYNEQFF. The CDR3 DNA sequence: TGTGCCAGTAGTATAGCGGGACTAGCGGGACCCTACAATGAGCAGTTCTTC.

V is TRBV5-6 and J is TRBJ2-7; TRBD2 aligns across 7 bases. Germline V gene lookup returns CDR1 SGHDT and CDR2 YYEEEE. The junction had 9 bases not matched to a gene; V was cut back by 2 bases and J by 4 bases. The length of the CDR3 is 15 residues. Here the CDR3 DNA reads TGTGCCAGCAGCTTTTCCCAGGGAGGGTTTTACGAGCAGTACTTC. Residues: CASSFSQGGFYEQYF.

The genes are TRBV9 and TRBJ2-5; D may be TRBD1 (6 bases). V dropped 3 bases and J dropped 2 bases, with 11 bases sitting between them. The V gene's germline CDR1 is SGDLS and CDR2 YYNGEE. CDR3 length equals 14 residues. Here the CDR3 DNA reads TGTGCCAGCAGCGATGGACAGCGGCAAGAGACCCAGTACTTC. It translates to CASSDGQRQETQYF. Full variable domain (rest looked up from reference TRBV9 and TRBJ2-5): DSGVTQTPKHLITATGQRVTLRCSPRSGDLSVYWYQQSLDQGLQFLIQYYNGEERAKGNILERFSAQQFPDLHSELNLSSLELGDSALYFCASSDGQRQETQYFGPGTRLLVL.

The J gene is TRBJ2-1, the V gene TRBV7-9; 9 positions match TRBD1. Germline V CDR1 and CDR2: SEHNR, FQNEAQ (reference sequence). The CDR3 spans 16 residues. J was trimmed by 8 bases and V by 5 bases; bases with no gene match: 13. The chain's CDR3 is CASSPEGQGSGDEQFF. The CDR3 nucleotides are TGTGCCAGCAGCCCGGAAGGACAGGGGTCGGGGGATGAGCAGTTCTTC. Full variable domain (rest looked up from reference TRBV7-9 and TRBJ2-1): DTGVSQNPRHKITKRGQNVTFRCDPISEHNRLYWYRQTLGQGPEFLTYFQNEAQLEKSRLLSDRFSAERPKGSFSTLEIQRTEQGDSAMYLCASSPEGQGSGDEQFFGPGTRLTVL.

This chain links TRBV4-3 with TRBJ1-1, with D unclear. There are 15 residues in the CDR3. With 1 base removed from V and 4 bases from J, the gap between germline ends came to 13 bases. CDR1 LGHNA and CDR2 YSLEER come from the germline V gene. The CDR3 here is CASSQGRGEGTEAFF. The CDR3 DNA reads TGCGCCAGCAGCCAAGGCCGGGGAGAGGGCACTGAAGCTTTCTTT.

This clonotype was detected only a few times. The chain has TRBV24-1 and TRBJ2-2; D is undetermined. The V end was cut by 5 bases, the J end by 6 bases, with 6 bases between. Looked up from germline, CDR1 is KGHDR and CDR2 is SFDVKD. The CDR3 sequence is 12 residues long. Here the CDR3 reads CATSGGSGELFF. The CDR3 DNA is TGTGCCACCAGTGGGGGATCCGGGGAGCTGTTTTTT.

This chain connects TRBV30 to TRBJ2-3; tentative D call: TRBD2 (6 bases). CDR1 is GTSNPN, CDR2 SVGIG, per germline (reference sequence). Trimming stripped 3 bases from V and 2 bases from J, with 12 bases between. This CDR3 contains 14 residues. DNA for the CDR3: TGTGCCTGGAGATTGGGGGGATCCACAGATACGCAGTATTTT. It translates to CAWRLGGSTDTQYF.

As to this clonotype: The germline gene is not matched at one end of the junction; a read error may be the cause. The chain joins TRBV14 to TRBJ2-7; 7 positions match TRBD2. Germline CDR1 SGHDN, CDR2 FVKESK. The CDR3 runs to 13 residues. DNA for the CDR3: TGTGCCAGCAGCCAAGGACTAGCCTACGAGCATTACTTC. Its translation: CASSQGLAYEHYF.

This chain links TRBV27 with TRBJ1-6, with 10 bases aligning to TRBD1. The V gene's germline CDR1 is MNHEY and CDR2 SMNVEV (reference sequence). The CDR3 is 15 amino acids. Unmatched junction bases numbered 9, after V lost 6 bases and J lost 10 bases. The CDR3 bases are TGTGCCAGCAGGGAACCGGGACAGGGGCGCTCACCCCTCCACTTT. This encodes CASREPGQGRSPLHF.

The chain uses TRBV28 and TRBJ2-3; unclear D gene. The ends were cut back, 5 bases at V and 4 bases at J, with 10 bases in the middle. The germline V gene has CDR1 MDHEN and CDR2 SYDVKM. There are 13 residues in the CDR3. The CDR3 DNA sequence: TGTGCCAGCAGTCCTGGAGATCCAGATACGCAGTATTTT. It yields the protein CASSPGDPDTQYF.

The chain couples TRBV27 to TRBJ2-7, with a possible D match to TRBD2 (5 bases). V was cut by 2 bases and J by 2 bases, with 13 bases left in between. This CDR3 region has 15 residues. The germline V gene has CDR1 MNHEY and CDR2 SMNVEV (reference sequence). The CDR3 sequence: CASSLSGAEAYEQYF. CDR3 DNA: TGTGCCAGCAGTTTAAGTGGAGCGGAGGCCTACGAGCAGTACTTC.

CDR3 DNA sequence: TGTGCCAGTAGTCCCGGAAGGGGAAGTGACCTTTACGAGCAGTACTTC. It specifies CASSPGRGSDLYEQYF. The V and J genes are TRBV19 and TRBJ2-7, with D maybe TRBD1 (5 bases). The V gene's germline CDR1 is LNHDA and CDR2 SQIVND (reference sequence). The length of the CDR3 is 16 residues. V lost 5 bases, J lost 4 bases, and 21 bases lay in between. Full variable domain (missing parts from reference TRBV19 and TRBJ2-7): DGGITQSPKYLFRKEGQNVTLSCEQNLNHDAMYWYRQDPGQGLRLIYYSQIVNDFQKGDIAEGYSVSREKKESFPLTVTSAQKNPTAFYLCASSPGRGSDLYEQYFGPGTRLTVT.

This clonotype showed up just once. The chain couples TRBV7-6 to TRBJ2-1; TRBD2 agrees at 9 bases. The CDR3 totals 16 residues. Germline CDR1 reads SGHVS; CDR2 reads FNYEAQ. The junction had 11 bases not matched to a gene; V was cut back by 5 bases and J by 6 bases. The CDR3 coding sequence is TGTGCCAGCAGCACCTCCGGGACTAGCCGGTCCAATGAGCAGTTCTTC. Encoded protein: CASSTSGTSRSNEQFF.

This clonotype was seen more than once but under ten times. The V gene is TRBV19, the J gene TRBJ1-5; D remains ambiguous. The germline V and J ends were trimmed by 0 bases and 5 bases, with 8 bases remaining between them. The germline V gene has CDR1 LNHDA and CDR2 SQIVND (reference sequence). This CDR3 region has 14 residues. The CDR3 loop reads CASSIDLEDQPQHF. The CDR3 nucleotides read TGTGCCAGTAGTATAGATCTCGAGGATCAGCCCCAGCATTTT.

V gene TRBV19 combines with J gene TRBJ2-1, with D unresolved. Germline V gene data show CDR1 as LNHDA and CDR2 as SQIVND (reference sequence). The CDR3 has 13 residues. Deletions cut 7 bases from V and 6 bases from J, with 13 bases between. The CDR3 coding sequence is TGTGCCAGTAATCCCGGTACCTCCAATGAGCAGTTCTTC. Translated, it gives CASNPGTSNEQFF.